These 9 T cell receptor beta chains were sequenced from one sample in a study of OX40 agonist ivuxolimab in advanced cancers. Measured with immunoSEQ multiplex PCR; TCRdb has only the in-frame clones, and not every one. This repertoire shows tens of thousands of clones, 70% to 90% found once; its top ten account for roughly 13%. The material sequenced was CD4+ or CD8+ T cells sorted from blood, taken in a trial of the OX40 agonist ivuxolimab. The receptors shown here come from an adult with an advanced solid tumor such as melanoma, head and neck, liver or kidney cancer.

The CDR3 region is CASKGHRNTIYF. The DNA of the CDR3 is TGTGCCAGCAAAGGGCATAGAAACACCATATATTTT. The rearrangement uses TRBV6-6 and TRBJ1-3; D is ambiguous. CDR1 and CDR2 (germline): MNHNY, SVGAGI (reference sequence). The V and J ends lost 7 bases and 5 bases respectively, with 9 bases between them. The CDR3 extends over 12 amino acids.

The chain links TRBV9 to TRBJ1-2, with a weak D call TRBD1 (5 bases). V was clipped by 0 bases and J by 8 bases, with 14 bases between them. Germline-derived CDR1 and CDR2 are SGDLS and YYNGEE. The CDR3 sequence is 14 residues long. The CDR3 spells CASSVVGQGRGYTF. In DNA form, the CDR3 reads TGTGCCAGCAGCGTAGTCGGGCAGGGTCGCGGCTACACCTTC.

The chain couples TRBV7-9 to TRBJ2-2; 15 positions match TRBD2. Germline assignment: CDR1 SEHNR and CDR2 FQNEAQ (reference sequence). CDR3 size: 18 residues. V trimming: 5 bases; J trimming: 0 bases; junction bases outside the gene matches: 4. The chain's CDR3 is CASSRGLAGGTNTGELFF. In DNA, the CDR3 is TGTGCCAGCAGCCGCGGACTAGCGGGAGGGACGAACACCGGGGAGCTGTTTTTT.

The rearrangement links TRBV5-1 to TRBJ2-1; D gene uncertain. Germline-derived CDR1 and CDR2 are SGHRS and YFSETQ. CDR3 size: 14 residues. Trimming removed 4 bases from V and 8 bases from J, with 16 bases in between. CDR3: CASSTDVSMDEQFF. As DNA, the CDR3 is TGCGCCAGCAGCACGGACGTCAGTATGGATGAGCAGTTCTTC.

V gene TRBV9 combines with J gene TRBJ2-3; 12 positions agree with TRBD2. The CDR3 sequence is 16 residues long. The germline V gene encodes CDR1 SGDLS and CDR2 YYNGEE. V gave up 4 bases and J gave up 2 bases; unmatched junction bases: 5. The chain's CDR3 is CASSPRTSGVTDTQYF. CDR3 in DNA: TGTGCCAGCAGCCCCCGGACTAGCGGGGTCACAGATACGCAGTATTTT.

The rearrangement uses TRBV4-1 and TRBJ1-5; tentatively, D is TRBD1 (6 bases). From germline, CDR1 is MGHRA and CDR2 YSYEKL. With 0 bases removed from V and 6 bases from J, the gap between germline ends came to 12 bases. The CDR3 loop spans 15 amino acids. The CDR3 loop is CASSQDRGASQPQHF. As DNA, the CDR3 is TGCGCCAGCAGCCAAGATCGGGGGGCGTCTCAGCCCCAGCATTTT.

The chain couples TRBV28 to TRBJ1-5; D perhaps matches TRBD1 (5 bases). V was pared by 3 bases and J by 2 bases, with 11 bases between. Per the germline V gene, CDR1 is MDHEN and CDR2 is SYDVKM. This CDR3 is 15 amino acids long. The CDR3 loop reads CASSLWGQGNQPQHF. Written as DNA, the CDR3 is TGTGCCAGCAGTTTGTGGGGCCAGGGCAATCAGCCCCAGCATTTT.

The chain joins TRBV2 to TRBJ2-5; 9 positions agree with TRBD1. V trimming: 7 bases; J trimming: 1 base; junction bases outside the gene matches: 4. Germline loops: CDR1 SNHLY, CDR2 FYNNEI. This CDR3 region has 14 residues. CDR3 region: CASNRQGGQETQYF. In DNA, the CDR3 is TGTGCCAGCAATCGACAGGGGGGCCAAGAGACCCAGTACTTC. The full variable domain, with the rest looked up from reference TRBV2 and TRBJ2-5, is EPEVTQTPSHQVTQMGQEVILRCVPISNHLYFYWYRQILGQKVEFLVSFYNNEISEKSEIFDDQFSVERPDGSNFTLKIRSTKLEDSAMYFCASNRQGGQETQYFGPGTRLLVL.

The rearrangement uses TRBV2 and TRBJ2-3; 14 bases match TRBD2. Germline V gives CDR1 SNHLY, CDR2 FYNNEI. CDR3 length: 17 amino acids. The V and J ends lost 6 bases and 2 bases, in that order; junction bases with no gene match: 7. The CDR3 DNA reads TGTGCCAGCAGCGGACTAGCGGGAGGTCGGTACACAGATACGCAGTATTTT. Amino acids: CASSGLAGGRYTDTQYF.